The T cell receptor (beta chain) under discussion was sequenced for a study of T cells after yellow fever vaccination (dated by TCRdb to about 2019). About the investigation overall: The SMART-Seq v4 Ultra Low Input RNA kit was used to prepare libraries from fractions with low cell numbers. To track T-cell clones before and after primary and booster YFV17D yellow fever vaccination, bulk TCR alpha and beta repertoires were sequenced longitudinally. Two healthy male donors, one aged 18 to 30 and one aged 30 to 40 years, made up the cohort. Blood was collected at multiple timepoints before and after primary and secondary immunization, and bulk PBMC replicates and cell subsets were isolated. The study at large found these results: Computational filtering was needed because FACS-sorted repertoires could contain abundant contaminating clonotypes from the bulk population. Most clones expanded after primary vaccination (almost 98% of CD4 and around 89% of CD8) were re-detected after the booster, suggesting that broad memory maintenance occurred. Compared with the primary T-cell response, the secondary T-cell response was faster but weaker, reaching its peak on day 5 rather than on day 15. A small fraction of clonotypes showed up in both the CD4 and CD8 compartments, probably as a result of convergent recombination. Because the study included only a couple of donors, the extent to which the findings can be generalized is limited.

Points on this clonotype: Its cognate antigen has yet to be identified. The sample holds no much larger clone one base away, and base qualities are not on file.

TCR cDNA was synthesized by 5'RACE template switching, through which a universal primer site and unique molecular identifiers were introduced. Priming for cDNA synthesis came from both the TCR alpha and TCR beta constant segments. Library amplification used two PCR steps, and the second PCR step added sample barcodes and sequencing adapters. Libraries were sequenced on Illumina HiSeq 2500 (2x100 bp) or NovaSeq (2x150 bp). Concerning the study's data processing: MIGEC was used to demultiplex reads and collapse the reads into UMI consensus sequences, and MiXCR was used for V(D)J alignment. Vaccine-responding clonotypes were defined with edgeR using replicate PBMC samples, requiring FDR below 0.01 and a log2 fold change above 5 up to day 15. Each bulk clonotype received a CD4 or CD8 identity based on whether the sequenced CD4 or CD8 repertoire contained that clonotype at higher abundance. The public reads were reprocessed in TCRdb via fastp at Q25 and MiXCR, keeping in-frame beta chains. Merged by CDR3 protein, the rows form single entries marked with the most common genes and DNA. The authors' filters were not applied to this entry. Across this sample there are hundreds of thousands of distinct CDR3 sequences, with approximately 8% seen only once. Of the sample, roughly a sixth falls within the top ten clones.

CDR1 and CDR2 were assigned from the germline V gene as SQVTM and ANQGSEA. The V end loses 4 bases and the J end loses 0 bases, and a stretch of 9 bases separates them. From the cysteine up to the phenylalanine, the CDR3 has a length of 13 residues. Left in the record is the CDR3 DNA by itself, 39 bases read in frame from the first base. According to the study, the label for this sample's treatment or condition signals: live attenuated yellow fever vaccine strain. At every blood-draw timepoint, two biological replicates of bulk PBMCs were collected. A standard Ficoll-Paque protocol was used to isolate PBMCs from peripheral blood. TriZol was used to extract RNA from bulk PBMCs, CD4 and CD8 fractions, and dextramer-positive and dextramer-negative fractions.

This TCR came from a man aged 18 to 30 who received the YFV17D yellow fever vaccine. This chain is built from TRBV29-1 and TRBJ1-1, with TRBD1 tentatively as D gene (6 bases match). Sequencing used PBMCs, obtained approximately 47 days after the first yellow fever vaccination. The CDR3 protein is CSVGRGVNTEAFF. The DNA sequence is TGCAGCGTTGGAAGGGGGGTGAACACTGAAGCTTTCTTT. The CDR3, completed at both ends by the reference TRBV29-1 and TRBJ1-1 genes, gives the full variable domain SAVISQKPSRDICQRGTSLTIQCQVDSQVTMMFWYRQQPGQSLTLIATANQGSEATYESGFVIDKFPISRPNLTFSTLTVSNMSPEDSSIYLCSVGRGVNTEAFFGQGTRLTVV.